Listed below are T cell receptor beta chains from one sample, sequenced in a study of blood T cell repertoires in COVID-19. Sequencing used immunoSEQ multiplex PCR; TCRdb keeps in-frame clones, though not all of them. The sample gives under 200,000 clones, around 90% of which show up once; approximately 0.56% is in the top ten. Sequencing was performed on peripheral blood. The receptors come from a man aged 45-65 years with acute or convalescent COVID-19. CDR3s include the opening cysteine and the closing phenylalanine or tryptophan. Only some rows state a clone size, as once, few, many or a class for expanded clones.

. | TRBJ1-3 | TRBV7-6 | CASSLAVSGNTIYF
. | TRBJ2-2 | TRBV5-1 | CASSGGNTGELFF
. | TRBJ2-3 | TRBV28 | CASKSSPDTQYF
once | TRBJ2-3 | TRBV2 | CASRPTGQDTQYF
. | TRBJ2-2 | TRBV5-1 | CASSLVASDTGELFF
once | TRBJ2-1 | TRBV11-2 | CASSLGPQGYNEQFF
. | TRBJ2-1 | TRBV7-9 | CASSTGTRTYNEQFF
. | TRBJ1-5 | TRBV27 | CASRPTGGQQPQHF
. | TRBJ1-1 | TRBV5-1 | CASSPWGYTNSGGTEAFF
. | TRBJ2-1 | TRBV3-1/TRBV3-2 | CASNQWGTEQFF
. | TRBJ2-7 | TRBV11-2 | CASSGLTGIEQYF
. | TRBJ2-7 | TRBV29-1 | CSVEGTGTYEQYF
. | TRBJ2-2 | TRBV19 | CASRRWGQGAANTGELFF